A single sample is the source of the 26 T cell receptor beta chains below, sequenced in a study of identical twins. TCRdb used MiXCR to reprocess the 5' RACE reads, holding one entry per CDR3 protein. The sample yields a few hundred thousand distinct CDR3 sequences, roughly 9% seen once. The sample was naive T cells sorted from blood. The source is a woman in her fifties or sixties in good health.

This clonotype was seen at least ten times. The chain has TRBV29-1 and TRBJ1-4, with 7 bases lining up with TRBD1. Germline-derived CDR1 and CDR2 are SQVTM and ANQGSEA. J lost 8 bases, V lost 7 bases, and 13 bases had no gene match. The length of the CDR3 is 14 residues. The CDR3: CSAATGTALEKLFF. CDR3 nucleotide sequence: TGCAGCGCAGCGACCGGGACAGCCCTCGAAAAACTGTTTTTT.

V and J are TRBV11-2 and TRBJ2-5; weak D call: TRBD1 (5 bases). Trimming took 7 bases from V and 4 from J, leaving 16 bases between them. The CDR3 runs to 14 residues. The germline CDR1 and CDR2 sequences are SGHAT and FQNNGV. The CDR3 nucleotides are TGTGCCAGCACCTGGGTAGGGGCCGGAGAGACCCAGTACTTC. This encodes CASTWVGAGETQYF.

This clonotype was counted only a few times. The rearrangement uses TRBV20-1 and TRBJ2-3, with no clear D. Deletions cut 5 bases from V and 2 bases from J, with 17 bases between. Germline V gene data show CDR1 as DFQATT and CDR2 as SNEGSKA (reference sequence). This CDR3 spans 15 amino acids. The CDR3 protein is CSALKGLPFTDTQYF. CDR3 nucleotides: TGCAGTGCTTTAAAGGGCCTCCCGTTCACAGATACGCAGTATTTT.

The table lists this clonotype with a few counts. The V and J genes are TRBV29-1 and TRBJ2-4; TRBD2 agrees at 11 bases. Germline CDR1 and CDR2: SQVTM and ANQGSEA. V lost 2 bases and J lost 3; bases outside the gene matches: 6. The CDR3 consists of 16 residues. Here the CDR3 DNA reads TGCAGCGTTGAAACTAGCGGGGGCCTCGGCAAAAACATTCAGTACTTC. It encodes CSVETSGGLGKNIQYF.

The V and J genes are TRBV10-2 and TRBJ1-1, with a weak D call TRBD1 (6 bases). CDR1 and CDR2 (germline): WSHSY, SAAADI. V was clipped by 7 bases and J by 4 bases, with 13 bases between them. The CDR3 is made up of 13 amino acids. The CDR3 DNA reads TGCGCCAGCAAGTCACAGGGAGCCACTGAAGCTTTCTTT. It is translated as CASKSQGATEAFF.

The V and J genes are TRBV20-1 and TRBJ2-7, with TRBD1 as a possible D gene (6 bases). V was pared by 0 bases and J by 2 bases, with 8 bases between. In germline, CDR1 is DFQATT, CDR2 SNEGSKA (reference sequence). The CDR3 runs to 13 residues. This CDR3 reads CSAREGQPYEQYF. In DNA, the CDR3 is TGCAGTGCTAGAGAAGGACAGCCCTACGAGCAGTACTTC.

The rearrangement links TRBV13 to TRBJ2-7; tentatively, D is TRBD2 (6 bases). The CDR3 loop spans 15 amino acids. CDR1 PRHDT and CDR2 FYEKMQ come from the germline V gene (reference sequence). V lost 6 bases, J lost 6 bases, and 21 bases lay in between. CDR3 region: CASRSAGTALGEQYF. The CDR3 nucleotides read TGTGCCAGCAGATCCGCCGGGACTGCCTTAGGCGAGCAGTACTTC. Complete variable domain (other parts from reference TRBV13 and TRBJ2-7): AAGVIQSPRHLIKEKRETATLKCYPIPRHDTVYWYQQGPGQDPQFLISFYEKMQSDKGSIPDRFSAQQFSDYHSELNMSSLELGDSALYFCASRSAGTALGEQYFGPGTRLTVT.

The chain employs TRBV29-1 and TRBJ1-5, with D perhaps TRBD1 (5 bases). This CDR3 contains 13 residues. Trimming stripped 5 bases from V and 7 bases from J, with 15 bases between. From germline, CDR1 is SQVTM and CDR2 ANQGSEA. CDR3 bases: TGCAGCGTTTCTCCGGGACGAGGGCAGCCCCAGCATTTT. It yields the protein CSVSPGRGQPQHF.

This clonotype was seen repeatedly, ten times or more. The rearrangement uses TRBV25-1 and TRBJ2-7, with TRBD1 matching over 8 bases. This CDR3 region has 17 residues. Germline CDR1 is MGHDK and CDR2 is SYGVNS. The V segment lost 2 bases and the J segment 3 bases; nucleotides outside the gene matches: 12. In DNA, the CDR3 is TGTGCCAGCAGTGAAGTGGGGGACGGGACAGGCGACTACGAGCAGTACTTC. As protein: CASSEVGDGTGDYEQYF.

A few counts support this clonotype. The rearrangement uses TRBV24-1 and TRBJ2-1; possible D gene TRBD2, 6 bases. Germline values: CDR1 KGHDR, CDR2 SFDVKD. This CDR3 contains 14 residues. Trimming stripped 4 bases from V and 5 bases from J, with 11 bases between. CDR3 DNA sequence: TGTGCCACCAGTGAGCTAGGCGGGGACAATGAGCAGTTCTTC. The encoded protein is CATSELGGDNEQFF.

The CDR3 DNA reads as TGTGCCAGCAGCCGCCACAGACCCTGGGACACCGGGGAGCTGTTTTTT. Protein: CASSRHRPWDTGELFF. This sequence joins TRBV6-5 and TRBJ2-2; D is ambiguous. Between the trimmed V and J ends, which lost 6 bases and 3 bases, there was a span of 17 bases. Looked up from germline, CDR1 is MNHEY and CDR2 is SVGAGI. The CDR3 contains 16 residues.

This clonotype was detected many times. This rearrangement joins TRBV13 to TRBJ2-2; D not certain. CDR3 length: 17 amino acids. Between the trimmed V and J ends, which lost 5 bases and 5 bases, there was a span of 21 bases. Germline V gene sequence: CDR1 PRHDT, CDR2 FYEKMQ (reference sequence). The CDR3 loop reads CASSPRRLAVGTGELFF. CDR3 nucleotides: TGTGCCAGCAGCCCGCGGAGACTGGCGGTTGGGACCGGGGAGCTGTTTTTT.

This clonotype occurred a few times. The rearrangement uses TRBV7-8 and TRBJ2-1, with 16 bases lining up with TRBD2. V trimming: 5 bases; J trimming: 6 bases; junction bases outside the gene matches: 4. The CDR3 contains 16 residues. Germline-derived CDR1 and CDR2 are SGHVS and FQNEAQ. The CDR3: CASSLGTSGRGNEQFF. For the CDR3, the DNA is TGTGCCAGCAGCCTGGGGACTAGCGGGAGGGGCAATGAGCAGTTCTTC.

The chain links TRBV27 to TRBJ1-1; 9 bases agree with TRBD1. The germline V gene has CDR1 MNHEY and CDR2 SMNVEV (reference sequence). Trimming removed 2 bases from V and 1 base from J; junction bases left unmatched: 5. The CDR3 loop spans 16 amino acids. CDR3 nucleotides: TGTGCCAGCAGTTTAAGAACAGGGGGCAAGAACACTGAAGCTTTCTTT. This sequence encodes CASSLRTGGKNTEAFF.

The chain uses TRBV7-2 and TRBJ2-6; a possible D gene is TRBD2 (5 bases). Per the germline V gene, CDR1 is SGHTA and CDR2 is FQGNSA. The CDR3 is made up of 18 amino acids. Trimming took off 5 bases at V and 1 base at J, with 18 bases between the two ends. This chain's CDR3 is CASSRESGKGSGANVLTF. The CDR3 DNA sequence: TGTGCCAGCAGCCGTGAGAGCGGTAAAGGATCTGGGGCCAACGTCCTGACTTTC.

The table lists this clonotype with a few counts. The chain is built from TRBV5-4 and TRBJ2-7, with 9 bases fitting TRBD2. The V segment lost 3 bases and the J segment 5 bases; nucleotides outside the gene matches: 6. There are 14 residues in the CDR3. The germline V gene has CDR1 SGHNT and CDR2 YYREEE (reference sequence). The CDR3 reads CASSSLAGENEQYF. The CDR3 DNA reads as TGTGCCAGCAGCTCCTTAGCGGGAGAAAACGAGCAGTACTTC.

This clonotype was counted a few times. This CDR3 is CSAVTVGETQYF. In DNA, the CDR3 is TGCAGCGCGGTGACAGTGGGGGAGACCCAGTACTTC. The genes are TRBV29-1 and TRBJ2-5; the D gene is possibly TRBD1 (5 bases). Trimming took 7 bases from V and 5 from J, leaving 14 bases between them. In germline, CDR1 is SQVTM, CDR2 ANQGSEA. This CDR3 spans 12 amino acids.

A word on this clonotype: A much larger clonotype is one base distant, so this may be a read error. This chain connects TRBV5-1 to TRBJ2-2; a possible D gene is TRBD1 (5 bases). CDR3 length equals 16 residues. The germline CDR1 and CDR2 sequences are SGHRS and YFSETQ. The CDR3: CASSLTPGWNSGELFF. CDR3 in DNA: TGCGCCAGCAGCTTGACCCCAGGGTGGAACTCCGGGGAGCTGTTTTTT.

The chain uses TRBV6-5 and TRBJ2-7; 10 nucleotides agree with TRBD2. V was pared by 6 bases and J by 7 bases, with 9 bases of the junction left unmatched. This CDR3 is 14 amino acids long. In germline, CDR1 is MNHEY, CDR2 SVGAGI. CDR3 in DNA: TGTGCCAGCAGCTATTTCGGGACTAGCGTTGAGCAGTACTTC. This codes for CASSYFGTSVEQYF.

The chain employs TRBV12-3 or TRBV12-4 and TRBJ2-6; no reliable D call. The ends were cut back, 4 bases at V and 15 bases at J, with 16 bases in the middle. This CDR3 is 13 amino acids long. CDR3 sequence (DNA): TGTGCCAGCAGTTCCCCGGACGGGTTAGGCCTGACTTTC. It encodes CASSSPDGLGLTF.

The genes are TRBV14 and TRBJ2-5; a possible D gene is TRBD1 (6 bases). The CDR3 spans 14 residues. The V gene's germline CDR1 is SGHDN and CDR2 FVKESK. Trimming left V 0 bases short and J 5 bases short, with 10 bases between. The CDR3 is CASSQDQGLETQYF. The CDR3 DNA reads as TGTGCCAGCAGCCAAGATCAGGGGTTGGAGACCCAGTACTTC.

The sample holds a few counts of this clonotype. This chain links TRBV6-5 with TRBJ1-2; maybe TRBD1 (5 bases). V was trimmed by 5 bases and J by 8 bases, leaving 18 bases between them. The CDR3 loop spans 14 amino acids. Germline V lookup: CDR1 MNHEY, CDR2 SVGAGI. The CDR3 nucleotides read TGTGCCAGCAGTAGCCCGGCACAGGTCTCCGGCTACACCTTC. Translated: CASSSPAQVSGYTF.

This clonotype showed up many times. V usage is TRBV7-8 and J usage is TRBJ2-1; maybe TRBD1 (5 bases). The CDR3 has 18 amino acids. Trimming cost V 2 bases and J 3 bases, with 20 bases left between them. Germline V gene sequence: CDR1 SGHVS, CDR2 FQNEAQ. CDR3 sequence: CASSLRFPDRENYNEQFF. The CDR3 nucleotides are TGTGCCAGCAGCTTAAGGTTCCCCGACAGAGAGAACTACAATGAGCAGTTCTTC. Drawing the rest from reference TRBV7-8 and TRBJ2-1, the complete variable domain is GAGVSQSPRYKVAKRGQDVALRCDPISGHVSLFWYQQALGQGPEFLTYFQNEAQLDKSGLPSDRFFAERPEGSVSTLKIQRTQQEDSAVYLCASSLRFPDRENYNEQFFGPGTRLTVL.

The rearrangement joins TRBV29-1 to TRBJ2-2; 10 bases agree with TRBD2. V trimming: 3 bases; J trimming: 7 bases; junction bases outside the gene matches: 17. There are 18 residues in the CDR3. Germline-derived CDR1 and CDR2 are SQVTM and ANQGSEA. The CDR3 sequence: CSVEVHLSGRAQGGELFF. The CDR3 nucleotides are TGCAGCGTTGAGGTTCATCTGAGCGGGAGGGCTCAAGGCGGGGAGCTGTTTTTT.

This clonotype was observed a few times. V usage is TRBV7-2 and J usage is TRBJ2-1, with TRBD2 matching over 9 bases. This CDR3 has 16 amino acids. From germline, CDR1 is SGHTA and CDR2 FQGNSA. J lost 5 bases, V lost 4 bases, and 9 bases had no gene match. Here the CDR3 DNA reads TGTGCCAGCAGCTCGTCCCGACTAGCGGATAACAATGAGCAGTTCTTC. Translated: CASSSSRLADNNEQFF.

The gene calls are TRBV29-1 and TRBJ2-5; D unresolved. The CDR3 runs to 14 residues. Trimming stripped 1 base from V and 3 bases from J, with 12 bases between. Germline assignment: CDR1 SQVTM and CDR2 ANQGSEA. CDR3 amino acids: CSVEGGGPKETQYF. As DNA, the CDR3 is TGCAGCGTTGAAGGGGGTGGTCCAAAAGAGACCCAGTACTTC.